One and the same sample provided the 10 T cell receptor beta chains below, sequenced in a study of immune heterogeneity within non-small cell lung tumors. A first 10-cycle multiplex round used 32 V-gene and 13 J-gene primers on TCR beta CDR3. MiXCR, run by TCRdb on the multiplex PCR reads, gives a single entry per CDR3 protein. This sample has tens of thousands of distinct CDR3 sequences, with around 26% found just once. At roughly 600 ng per sample, bulk tumor genomic DNA provided the template. Far-apart biopsies, several per primary tumor, were taken during surgery. Enrolled individuals presented with untreated, newly diagnosed non-small cell lung cancer and received curative surgery. The sample taken for sequencing was lung tumor tissue. Receptors were obtained from a man aged 35-49 years with non-small cell lung cancer.

This clonotype was seen ten or more times. CDR3 residues: CASSLVGTEQYF. The CDR3 coding sequence is TGTGCCAGCAGCTTAGTGGGGACCGAGCAGTACTTC. This chain uses TRBV11-2 with TRBJ2-7, with D tentatively TRBD1 or TRBD2 (5 bases each). Germline CDR1 SGHAT, CDR2 FQNNGV. V was cut by 1 base and J by 6 bases, with 7 bases left in between. There are 12 residues in the CDR3.

This clonotype appeared many times. The chain has TRBV6-1 and TRBJ1-5; D uncertain. The CDR3 is 13 residues long. Germline assignment: CDR1 MNHNS and CDR2 SASEGT. V lost 7 bases and J lost 2, with 9 bases in between. CDR3 nucleotide sequence: TGTGCCAGCACTGGACGGGGCAATCAGCCCCAGCATTTT. Protein sequence: CASTGRGNQPQHF.

This clonotype occurred many times. The chain recombines TRBV11-3 with TRBJ2-5; D is ambiguous. Germline CDR1 reads SGHNT; CDR2 reads YENEEA. There are 12 residues in the CDR3. The V end lost 1 base, the J end lost 4 bases, and 4 bases lay between the germline ends. The CDR3 bases are TGTGCCAGCAGCTTAGTTGCAGAGACCCAGTACTTC. Amino acid sequence: CASSLVAETQYF.

With regard to this clonotype: A single base separates this from a much larger clone, so it may be a read error. V and J are TRBV6-1 and TRBJ2-7; D may match TRBD1 or TRBD2 (5 bases each). Germline V gene lookup returns CDR1 MNHNS and CDR2 SASEGT. There are 13 residues in the CDR3. Trimming removed 7 bases from V and 4 bases from J, with 14 bases in between. CDR3: CASNQGPAYEQYF. The CDR3 DNA reads as TGTGCCAGCAACCAGGGACCCGCTTACGAGCAGTACTTC.

This clonotype has a single count. The CDR3 carries no conserved terminal phenylalanine or tryptophan, so it likely arises from a read error. J is TRBJ1-2 and V is TRBV7-9; 7 nucleotides line up with TRBD1. V gave up 5 bases and J gave up 6 bases; unmatched junction bases: 9. In germline, CDR1 is SEHNR, CDR2 FQNEAQ (reference sequence). The CDR3 runs to 14 residues. Here the CDR3 DNA reads TGTGCCAGCAGCCTATTCCCTGACAGGGATGGCTACACCTTA. Its protein product is CASSLFPDRDGYTL.

The rearrangement joins TRBV12-3 or TRBV12-4 to TRBJ2-2; 9 bases agree with TRBD1. The CDR3 consists of 17 residues. The J segment lost 3 bases and the V segment lost 5 bases, leaving 10 bases of the junction unmatched. The DNA of the CDR3 is TGTGCCAGCAGTCCAGCTCCCGGGACAGGGCACACCGGGGAGCTGTTTTTT. It is translated as CASSPAPGTGHTGELFF.

This clonotype was observed at least ten times. The V and J genes are TRBV12-3 or TRBV12-4 and TRBJ1-2; D unclear. This CDR3 spans 13 amino acids. Trimming pared 5 bases from V and 4 bases from J, leaving 11 bases between. The CDR3 nucleotides read TGTGCCAGCAGTACCCGGGATACCTATGGCTACACCTTC. Protein product: CASSTRDTYGYTF.

There are a few counts of this clonotype. The chain is built from TRBV6-1 and TRBJ2-1, with D tentatively TRBD2 (6 bases). This CDR3 spans 14 amino acids. V lost 10 bases and J 6 bases, leaving 19 bases between the germline ends. Germline lookup yields CDR1 MNHNS and CDR2 SASEGT. CDR3 residues: CAIGPTGRGNEQFF. DNA for the CDR3: TGTGCCATCGGACCCACTGGGCGGGGCAATGAGCAGTTCTTC.

This clonotype was detected ten times or more. The chain is built from TRBV9 and TRBJ2-3, with D uncertain. The germline V gene has CDR1 SGDLS and CDR2 YYNGEE. The CDR3 is 16 amino acids. V lost 0 bases and J 1 base, leaving 12 bases between the germline ends. CDR3 amino acids: CASSVGSTTRTDTQYF. The CDR3 nucleotides are TGTGCCAGCAGCGTAGGGTCCACGACCCGCACAGATACGCAGTATTTT. The full variable domain, its missing parts supplied by reference TRBV9 and TRBJ2-3, is DSGVTQTPKHLITATGQRVTLRCSPRSGDLSVYWYQQSLDQGLQFLIQYYNGEERAKGNILERFSAQQFPDLHSELNLSSLELGDSALYFCASSVGSTTRTDTQYFGPGTRLTVL.

On this clonotype: A much larger clone lies one base from this, so it may be a read error. This sequence joins TRBV30 and TRBJ2-7; D may correspond to TRBD1 or TRBD2 (5 bases each). CDR3 length: 13 residues. Germline loops: CDR1 GTSNPN, CDR2 SVGIG (reference sequence). The CDR3 loop is CAWSVKGSYQQYF. The CDR3 DNA reads TGTGCCTGGAGTGTAAAGGGGAGCTACCAGCAGTACTTC.